One TCR beta chain is described in this entry. This entry comes from a study of T cell repertoires in cytomegalovirus infection. Study-wide context: Public TCR beta signatures marked donors with CMV infection and the matching HLA.

The CDR3 is 14 amino acids. The V segment lost 2 bases and the J segment 5 bases; nucleotides outside the gene matches: 3. TCRdb re-analysed the reads in MiXCR, keeping a single row per CDR3 protein. The sample holds about 360,000 distinct CDR3 sequences, roughly 20% seen once. The TCR originated in a human donor in good health (CMV status not recorded). Some clones in this sample may be carry-over from other donors' samples. This sequence joins TRBV12-3 or TRBV12-4 and TRBJ2-5, with 9 nucleotides matching TRBD1. Sequencing input: PBMCs. CDR3 coding DNA: TGTGCCAGCAGTTTAACCGACAGGGGGGAGACCCAGTACTTC. This codes for CASSLTDRGETQYF.